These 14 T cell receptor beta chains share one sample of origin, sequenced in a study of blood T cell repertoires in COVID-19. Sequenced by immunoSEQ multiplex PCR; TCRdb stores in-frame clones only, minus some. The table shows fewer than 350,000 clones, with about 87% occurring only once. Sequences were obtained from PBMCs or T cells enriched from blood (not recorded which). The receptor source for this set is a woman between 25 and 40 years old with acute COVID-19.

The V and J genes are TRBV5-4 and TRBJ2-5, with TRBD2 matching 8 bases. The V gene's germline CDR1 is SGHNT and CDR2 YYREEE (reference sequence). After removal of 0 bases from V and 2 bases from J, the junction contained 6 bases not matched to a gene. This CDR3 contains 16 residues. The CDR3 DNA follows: TGTGCCAGCAGCTTGGGGGGACTAGGTCAGCAAGAGACCCAGTACTTC. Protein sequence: CASSLGGLGQQETQYF.

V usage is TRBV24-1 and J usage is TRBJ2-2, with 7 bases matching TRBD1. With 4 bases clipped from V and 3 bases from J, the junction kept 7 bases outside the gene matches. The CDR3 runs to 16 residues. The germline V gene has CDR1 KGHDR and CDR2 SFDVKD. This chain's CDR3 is CATSDLGQADTGELFF. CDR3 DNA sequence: TGTGCCACCAGTGACCTCGGACAGGCGGACACCGGGGAGCTGTTTTTT.

The CDR3 DNA is TGTGCCAGCAGCTTAGGACAGGGGCGGGAGCCCCAGCATTTT. It codes for CASSLGQGREPQHF. This rearrangement joins TRBV28 to TRBJ1-5; TRBD1 aligns across 9 bases. This CDR3 region has 14 residues. Per the germline V gene, CDR1 is MDHEN and CDR2 is SYDVKM. After removal of 6 bases from V and 8 bases from J, the junction contained 8 bases not matched to a gene.

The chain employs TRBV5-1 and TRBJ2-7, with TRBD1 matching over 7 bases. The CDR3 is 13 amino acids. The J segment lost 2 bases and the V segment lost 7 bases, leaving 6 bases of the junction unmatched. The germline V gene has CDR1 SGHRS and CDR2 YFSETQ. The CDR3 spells CASGDRAAYEQYF. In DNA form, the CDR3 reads TGCGCCAGCGGCGACAGGGCCGCCTACGAGCAGTACTTC.

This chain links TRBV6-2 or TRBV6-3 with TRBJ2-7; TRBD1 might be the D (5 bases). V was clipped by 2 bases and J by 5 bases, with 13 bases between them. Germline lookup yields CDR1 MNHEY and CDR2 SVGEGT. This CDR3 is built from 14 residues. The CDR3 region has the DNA TGTGCCAGCAGTTACCCAAATGACAGTGACGAGCAGTACTTC. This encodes CASSYPNDSDEQYF.

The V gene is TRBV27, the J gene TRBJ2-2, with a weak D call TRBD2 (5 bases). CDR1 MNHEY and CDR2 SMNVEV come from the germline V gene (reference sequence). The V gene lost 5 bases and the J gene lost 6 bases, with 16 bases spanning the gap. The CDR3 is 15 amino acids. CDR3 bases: TGTGCCAGCAGTCGTCTAGCAGGTCCCCCCGGGGAGCTGTTTTTT. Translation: CASSRLAGPPGELFF.

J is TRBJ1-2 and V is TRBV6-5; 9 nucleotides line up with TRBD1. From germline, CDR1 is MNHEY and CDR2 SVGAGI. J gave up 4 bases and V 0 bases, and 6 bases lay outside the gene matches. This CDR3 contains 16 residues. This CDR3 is CASSYSGTGSLYGYTF. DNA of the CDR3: TGTGCCAGCAGTTACTCCGGGACAGGGTCTCTCTATGGCTACACCTTC.

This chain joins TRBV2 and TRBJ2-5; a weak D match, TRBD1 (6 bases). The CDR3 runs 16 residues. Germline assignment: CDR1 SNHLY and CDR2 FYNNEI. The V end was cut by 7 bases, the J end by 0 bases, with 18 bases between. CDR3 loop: CASKTATRTDQETQYF. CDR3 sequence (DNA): TGTGCCAGCAAGACAGCCACCAGGACAGACCAAGAGACCCAGTACTTC.

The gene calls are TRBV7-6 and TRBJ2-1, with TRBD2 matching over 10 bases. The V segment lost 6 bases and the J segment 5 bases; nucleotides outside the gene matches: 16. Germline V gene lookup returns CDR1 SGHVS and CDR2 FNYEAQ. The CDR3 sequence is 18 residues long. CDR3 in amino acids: CASRERHEREGPHNEQFF. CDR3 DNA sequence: TGTGCCAGCAGAGAAAGACATGAGCGGGAGGGCCCCCACAATGAGCAGTTCTTC.

The CDR3 protein is CASSQETRTDWSYEQYF. The CDR3 DNA follows: TGTGCCAGCAGCCAAGAAACCCGGACTGATTGGAGCTACGAGCAGTACTTC. The chain has TRBV3-1 (or the pseudogene TRBV3-2) and TRBJ2-7, with TRBD2 as a possible D gene (5 bases). V was shortened by 0 bases and J by 3 bases, with 18 bases between the two germline ends. CDR1 LGHDT and CDR2 YNNKEL come from the germline V gene (reference sequence). The CDR3 covers 17 residues.

The CDR3 is CASTGDRGLGYGYTF. CDR3 DNA: TGTGCCAGCACCGGGGACAGGGGGCTTGGATATGGCTACACCTTC. The chain links TRBV28 to TRBJ1-2, with 12 bases that match TRBD1. Looked up from germline, CDR1 is MDHEN and CDR2 is SYDVKM. J was trimmed by 5 bases and V by 7 bases; bases with no gene match: 8. This CDR3 has 15 residues.

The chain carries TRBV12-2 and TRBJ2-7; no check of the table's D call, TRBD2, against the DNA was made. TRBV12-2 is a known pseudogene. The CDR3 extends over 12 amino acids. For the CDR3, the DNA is TGTGCAAGTCGCCCTATGTTCTACGAGCAGTACTTC. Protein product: CASRPMFYEQYF.

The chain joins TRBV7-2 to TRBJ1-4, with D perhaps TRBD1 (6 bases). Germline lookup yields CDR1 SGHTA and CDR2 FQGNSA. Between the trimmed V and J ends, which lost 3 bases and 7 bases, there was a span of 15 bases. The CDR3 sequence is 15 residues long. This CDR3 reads CASSFIQGAGEKLFF. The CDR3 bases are TGTGCCAGCAGCTTCATACAGGGAGCCGGTGAAAAACTGTTTTTT.

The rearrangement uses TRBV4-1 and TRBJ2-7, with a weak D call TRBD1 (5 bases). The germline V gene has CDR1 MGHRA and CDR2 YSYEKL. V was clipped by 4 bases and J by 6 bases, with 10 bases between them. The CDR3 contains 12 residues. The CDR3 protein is CASSPGIGEQYF. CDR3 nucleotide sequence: TGCGCCAGCAGCCCAGGGATTGGCGAGCAGTACTTC.